This TCR beta chain was identified during a study of blood T cell repertoires in COVID-19. At the level of the study: Sources were T cells, B-cell-depleted T cells, or PBMCs; the material itself was cDNA or gDNA.

Original methodology: For nucleated cells, counts were estimated from reference gene primer amplification. Using immunoSEQ multiplex PCR, the repertoire was profiled, and TCRdb retains in-frame clones only, with some absent. That table gives V, J and clone size, and the DNA gave D and trimming. The sample has some 230,000 clones; around 85% are singletons. Participants spanned ages roughly 18 to 95 years and resided in 20 to 30 US areas. Participant-given clinical history determined each cohort assignment. The CDR3 loop spans 16 amino acids. V lost 5 bases, J lost 7 bases, and 14 bases stayed unmatched. Per the germline V gene, CDR1 is SGHDT and CDR2 is YYEEEE.

The chain is built from TRBV5-6 and TRBJ2-1; 8 bases match TRBD1. The source material was PBMCs or T cells enriched from blood (not recorded which). The TCR sequence derives from a woman between 40 and 55 years old with acute COVID-19. The CDR3: CASSARGQVPVNEQFF. CDR3 DNA: TGTGCCAGCAGTGCCCGGGGACAGGTACCAGTGAATGAGCAGTTCTTC.